The 6 T cell receptor beta chains presented below share a single source sample, sequenced in a study of T cell responses to AZD1222 COVID-19 vaccine. Libraries were prepared by immunoSEQ multiplex PCR; TCRdb keeps only in-frame clonotypes and omits some of them. The data show approximately 92,000 clones, roughly 93% seen once. This specimen was peripheral blood, taken on day 0 of AZD1222 vaccination. The receptors shown here come from an adult in good health.

The V call is TRBV12-2, the J call TRBJ2-3; TRBD2 reflects the table's D call only, with no check against the DNA. TRBV12-2 is labeled a pseudogene. This CDR3 contains 17 residues. The CDR3 DNA follows: TGTGCAAGTCGCTTAGGCTCTGCGGGGGCAACGGCAGATACGCAGTATTTT. Its translation: CASRLGSAGATADTQYF.

The V and J genes are TRBV10-3 and TRBJ2-3; 14 nucleotides line up with TRBD2. V trimming: 5 bases; J trimming: 2 bases; junction bases outside the gene matches: 3. This CDR3 spans 16 amino acids. Germline-derived CDR1 and CDR2 are ENHRY and SYGVKD. The CDR3 is CAISTTSGGATDTQYF. DNA of the CDR3: TGTGCCATCAGTACGACTAGCGGGGGGGCCACAGATACGCAGTATTTT.

The V gene is TRBV2, the J gene TRBJ2-2, with TRBD2 matching over 9 bases. V gave up 6 bases and J gave up 2 bases; unmatched junction bases: 4. This CDR3 has 15 amino acids. Germline values: CDR1 SNHLY, CDR2 FYNNEI. CDR3 region: CASRVGTSNTGELFF. In nucleotides, the CDR3 is TGTGCCAGCAGAGTTGGGACTAGCAACACCGGGGAGCTGTTTTTT.

The V call is TRBV3-1 (or the pseudogene TRBV3-2), the J call TRBJ2-2; 8 bases fit TRBD2. Per germline, CDR1 LGHDT and CDR2 YNNKEL (reference sequence). The J segment lost 4 bases and the V segment lost 1 base, leaving 8 bases of the junction unmatched. The CDR3 is made up of 17 amino acids. The CDR3 DNA is TGTGCCAGCAGCCAAGCCTACGGGGGGGCCTTCACCGGGGAGCTGTTTTTT. Its protein product is CASSQAYGGAFTGELFF.

DNA of the CDR3: TGTGCCAGCAGCGTTGCAGGGTCCCCCAACTATGGCTACACCTTC. This translates into CASSVAGSPNYGYTF. V is TRBV9 and J is TRBJ1-2, with D perhaps TRBD1 (5 bases). Trimming cost V 2 bases and J 2 bases, with 13 bases left between them. Germline V CDR1 and CDR2: SGDLS, YYNGEE. The CDR3 contains 15 residues.

Written as DNA, the CDR3 is TGTGCCAGCAGCCCGCCTGCTAACCGAGCTGAAGCTTTCTTT. This codes for CASSPPANRAEAFF. This chain joins TRBV7-9 and TRBJ1-1; no definite D call. Germline V gives CDR1 SEHNR, CDR2 FQNEAQ (reference sequence). The CDR3 has 14 amino acids. Trimming pared 5 bases from V and 6 bases from J, leaving 16 bases between.